This T cell receptor (beta chain) emerged from a study of regulatory T cells in long-lasting Graves disease. Study-level background: It was over 5 years of antithyroid drugs, with positive TSH receptor antibodies, that meant persistent Graves' disease.

This CDR3 region has 13 residues. The V gene's germline CDR1 is MNHNS and CDR2 SASEGT. V dropped 5 bases and J dropped 5; count of bases not matched to a gene: 5. The TCR beta library used iRepertoire HTBI primers with Arm-PCR amplification of CDR3. TCRdb analysed the multiplex PCR reads with MiXCR anew, one entry per CDR3 protein. The sample holds hundreds of thousands of distinct CDR3 sequences; roughly 21% are singletons and the top ten take less than 9%. Stated time point: persistent/refractory GD, antithyroid drugs over 5 years with positive TRAb. PBMC-extracted RNA yielded the TCR library. The specimen comprised peripheral blood mononuclear cells (PBMCs), sampled when the disease was refractory, from a patient treated with antithyroid drugs. The origin of this receptor is a female donor with Graves disease. The rearrangement uses TRBV6-1 and TRBJ1-1, with 7 bases aligning to TRBD1. The CDR3 DNA follows: TGTGCCAGCAGTCTCCAACAGGGGACTGAAGCTTTCTTT. Encoded protein: CASSLQQGTEAFF.